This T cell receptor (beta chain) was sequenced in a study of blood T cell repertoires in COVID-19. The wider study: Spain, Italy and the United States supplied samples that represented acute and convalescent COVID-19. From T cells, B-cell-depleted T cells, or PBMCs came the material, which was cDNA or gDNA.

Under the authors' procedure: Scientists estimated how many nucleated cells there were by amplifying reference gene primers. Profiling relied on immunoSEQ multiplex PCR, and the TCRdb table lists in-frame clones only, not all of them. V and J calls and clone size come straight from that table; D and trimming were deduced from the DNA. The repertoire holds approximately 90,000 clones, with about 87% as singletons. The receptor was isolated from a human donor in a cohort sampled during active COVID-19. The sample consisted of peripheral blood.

The CDR3 spells CASSFDTGGRNNEQFF. The DNA of the CDR3 is TGTGCCAGCAGCTTCGACACGGGGGGTCGTAACAATGAGCAGTTCTTC. This sequence joins TRBV7-8 and TRBJ2-1, with 7 bases that match TRBD2. Germline trimming cut 3 bases from V and 5 bases from J; bases unmatched to any gene: 10. Germline assignment: CDR1 SGHVS and CDR2 FQNEAQ. The CDR3 extends over 16 amino acids.